This paragraph covers one TCR beta chain sequence. The antigen remains undetermined. Both 60 Vbeta primers and 13 Jbeta primers went into the PCR. The data were produced by immunoSEQ multiplex PCR, yet TCRdb's version contains in-frame clones alone and is incomplete. The sample records 150,000 to 200,000 clones, approximately 81% being singletons. The sample is drawn from a study of cytomegalovirus exposure and HLA in healthy donors. Turning to the study itself: Inside one of the first data releases sat 85 million or so unique TCRs taken from HLA-typed donors.

General study findings and limits: Accurate prediction of most subjects' HLA-A and HLA-B alleles from TCR beta sequences was reported. Investigators reported over 150 TCR beta chains as tied to cytomegalovirus.

Germline values: CDR1 SGDLS, CDR2 YYNGEE. This CDR3 has 15 amino acids. Trimming pared 3 bases from V and 1 base from J, leaving 10 bases between. The chain employs TRBV9 and TRBJ2-2; TRBD2 might be the D (6 bases). Input material: PBMCs. This receptor was taken from a woman between 50 and 59 years old in good health and CMV-seronegative. The chain's CDR3 is CASSGRDGNTGELFF. Written as DNA, the CDR3 is TGTGCCAGCAGCGGGAGGGACGGGAACACCGGGGAGCTGTTTTTT.